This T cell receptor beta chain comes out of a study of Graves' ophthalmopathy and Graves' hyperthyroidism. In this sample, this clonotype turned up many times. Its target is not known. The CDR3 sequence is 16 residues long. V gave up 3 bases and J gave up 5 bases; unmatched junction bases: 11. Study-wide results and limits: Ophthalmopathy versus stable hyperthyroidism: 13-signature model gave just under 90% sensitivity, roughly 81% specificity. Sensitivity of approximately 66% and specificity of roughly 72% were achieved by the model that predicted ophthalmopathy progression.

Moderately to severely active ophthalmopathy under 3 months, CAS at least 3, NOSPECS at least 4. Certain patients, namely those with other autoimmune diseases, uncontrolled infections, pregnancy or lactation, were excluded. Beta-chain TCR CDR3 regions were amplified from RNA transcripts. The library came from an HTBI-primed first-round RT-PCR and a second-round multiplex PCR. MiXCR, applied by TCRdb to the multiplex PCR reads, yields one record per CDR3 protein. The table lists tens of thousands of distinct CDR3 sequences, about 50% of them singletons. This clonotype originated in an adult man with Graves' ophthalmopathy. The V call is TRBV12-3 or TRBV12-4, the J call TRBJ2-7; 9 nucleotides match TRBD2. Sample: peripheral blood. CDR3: CASSFSPYSGSHEQYF. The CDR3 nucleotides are TGTGCCAGCAGTTTCTCTCCCTATAGCGGGAGCCACGAGCAGTACTTC.